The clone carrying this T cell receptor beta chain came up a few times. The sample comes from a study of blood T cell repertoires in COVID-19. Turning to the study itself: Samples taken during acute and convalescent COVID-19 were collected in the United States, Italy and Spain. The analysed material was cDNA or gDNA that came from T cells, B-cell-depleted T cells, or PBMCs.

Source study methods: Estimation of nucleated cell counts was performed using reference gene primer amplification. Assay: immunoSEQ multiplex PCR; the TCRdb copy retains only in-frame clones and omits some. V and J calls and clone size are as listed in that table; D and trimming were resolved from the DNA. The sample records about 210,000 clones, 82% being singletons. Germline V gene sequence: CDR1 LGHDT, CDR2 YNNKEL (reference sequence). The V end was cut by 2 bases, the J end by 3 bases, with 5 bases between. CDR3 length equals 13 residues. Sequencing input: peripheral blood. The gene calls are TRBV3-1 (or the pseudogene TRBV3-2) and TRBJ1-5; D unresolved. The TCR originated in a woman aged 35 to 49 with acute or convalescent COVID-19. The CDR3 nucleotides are TGTGCCAGCAGCCAACTATACAATCAGCCCCAGCATTTT. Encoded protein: CASSQLYNQPQHF.